The clone carrying this T cell receptor (beta chain) appeared a few times. What it recognizes is unknown. The data belong to a study of CD8 T cells in Susac syndrome. An amount of RNA that ranged from roughly 0.5 to 1 ug was reverse transcribed with random hexamers. The CDR3 of TCR beta was amplified by immunoSEQ multiplex PCR across 54 Vbeta and 13 Jbeta. In TCRdb, the immunoSEQ multiplex PCR reads were re-called with MiXCR into one record per CDR3 protein. This sample has tens of thousands of distinct CDR3 sequences, with approximately 94% found just once. General study points: The study admitted that it had a relatively small number of individuals in its TCR sequencing and HLA analysis.

The CDR3 has 12 amino acids. V shed 5 bases and J shed 0 bases, with 5 bases lying between them. CDR1 and CDR2 from the germline V gene are SEHNR and FQNEAQ (reference sequence). TCR beta sequencing was performed on blood CD8+ and CD4+ T cells. TEMRA cells underwent FACS enrichment and CD8+ and CD4+ T cells underwent negative isolation. Sequencing was done on a sample of CD8+ T cells from PBMCs. V and J are TRBV7-9 and TRBJ2-7; no reliable D call. The receptor was derived from a human donor with multiple sclerosis. The CDR3 region is CASSRNSYEQYF. The CDR3 bases are TGTGCCAGCAGCCGTAACTCCTACGAGCAGTACTTC.